This T cell receptor beta chain was recorded in a study of T-cell memory formation after mild COVID-19. The wider study: Largely donor-specific sequence clusters came from a couple of donors. Findings and caveats of the study: Within pre-infection memory, some responding clones were found, suggesting cross-reactive memory joined. Balance between CD4 and CD8 was seen in clones contracting day 15 to 85, and a CD4+ lean was seen in later expanders.

Trimming shortened V by 5 bases and J by 9 bases, and 8 bases separated the two germline ends. The CDR3 is 11 amino acids. The germline V gene has CDR1 DFQATT and CDR2 SNEGSKA (reference sequence). This clonotype was counted only a few times. Its specificity is not known. TCRdb called the 5' RACE reads again in MiXCR, with one record for every CDR3 protein. The sample lists 350,000 or so distinct CDR3 sequences, 20% to 25% seen once, with 21% in the top ten. Sequencing was done on a sample of PBMCs or a T cell subset sorted from them (not recorded which). The sequence derives from a man younger than 35 who had mild COVID-19 (a few samples of this study predate the infection). Cell type and time point are not known. V usage is TRBV20-1 and J usage is TRBJ1-6; D gene unclear. DNA for the CDR3: TGCAGTGCTGGGCCAGGTTCACCCCTCCACTTT. Its protein is CSAGPGSPLHF.